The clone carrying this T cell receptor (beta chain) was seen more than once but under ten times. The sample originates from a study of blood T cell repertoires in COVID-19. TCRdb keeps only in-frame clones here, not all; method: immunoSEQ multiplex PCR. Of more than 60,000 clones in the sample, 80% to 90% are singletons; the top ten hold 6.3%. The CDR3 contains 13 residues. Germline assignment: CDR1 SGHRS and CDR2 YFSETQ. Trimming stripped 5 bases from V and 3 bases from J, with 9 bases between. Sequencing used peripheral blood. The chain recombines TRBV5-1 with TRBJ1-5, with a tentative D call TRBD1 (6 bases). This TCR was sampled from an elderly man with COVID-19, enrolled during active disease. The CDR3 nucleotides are TGCGCCAGCAGACGGGACAACAATCAGCCCCAGCATTTT. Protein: CASRRDNNQPQHF.